This is a list of T cell receptor beta chains from one sample in a study of blood T cell repertoires in COVID-19. Profiled with immunoSEQ multiplex PCR; TCRdb holds only in-frame clones, not every one. The table includes roughly 120,000 clones, over 60% detected once. The sequenced material came from peripheral blood. Source of these receptors: a woman of 80 years or more with acute or convalescent COVID-19. Each CDR3 is given with its conserved first and last residue. D genes are given only for firm matches.

TRBV6-4	NA	TRBJ2-6	CASSDGHVSGANVLTF
TRBV7-3	TRBD2	TRBJ2-1	CASSFLLAGVNEQFF
TRBV4-2	NA	TRBJ2-2	CASQLGDRNTGELFF
TRBV6-5	TRBD1	TRBJ1-2	CASRGQVPSYYGYTF
TRBV19	NA	TRBJ1-3	CASRTRGARGNTIYF
TRBV6-5	NA	TRBJ1-5	CASSYRRGNQPQHF
TRBV9	NA	TRBJ1-2	CASSVRAGNYGYTF
TRBV15	NA	TRBJ1-5	CATSGSGSRQPQHF
TRBV28	TRBD1	TRBJ2-2	CASSLSWTGLGELFF
TRBV28	NA	TRBJ1-1	CASSPPAGVNTEAFF
TRBV4-3	NA	TRBJ1-1	CASSQGTLSTEAFF
TRBV7-2	TRBD2	TRBJ2-1	CASSLRGGRANNEQFF
TRBV12-3/TRBV12-4	TRBD1	TRBJ1-2	CASRDGQVGGYTF
TRBV28	TRBD1	TRBJ1-3	CASTQTGLKTGNTIYF
TRBV27	NA	TRBJ1-1	CASSPYRGAAEAFF
TRBV7-2	TRBD1	TRBJ2-3	CASSPQGDGSTDTQYF
TRBV5-1	TRBD2	TRBJ2-1	CASSIPTLAGGGSSYNEQFF
TRBV4-2	TRBD1	TRBJ1-2	CASSRDRAGYGYTF
TRBV29-1	TRBD1	TRBJ1-1	CSVKTQGAGEAFF
TRBV2	TRBD2	TRBJ2-1	CASSELGGAYNEQFF
TRBV24-1	NA	TRBJ2-7	CATSDPGQGLYF
TRBV2	NA	TRBJ1-5	CASSVWTDSNQPQHF
TRBV7-3	NA	TRBJ1-4	CASSQNGGTNEKLFF
TRBV7-8	NA	TRBJ2-5	CASSLVPGQGSRKTQYF
TRBV4-3	NA	TRBJ1-1	CASSPGRGMNTEAFF
TRBV6-2/TRBV6-3	TRBD1	TRBJ1-2	CASSYLGQAEGLNYGYTF
TRBV10-3	NA	TRBJ1-2	CAIRQGYGYTF
TRBV5-3	NA	TRBJ2-1	CARSLGQFSYNEQFF
TRBV5-1	NA	TRBJ1-3	CASSLEMGSYGNTIYF
TRBV28	NA	TRBJ1-1	CASWWGGTEAFF
TRBV11-2	TRBD2	TRBJ2-5	CASSLMTSRETQYF